The next 2 T cell receptor beta chains were all read from a single sample in a study of T cells expressing NK-cell markers. TCRdb reprocessed the 5' RACE reads; each CDR3 protein has one entry and no DNA is given. The data include some 110,000 distinct CDR3 sequences; the top ten clones carry under 20%. The source material was blood T cells: a sorted CD56 or NKG2C T cell subset, CD4+ or CD8+ T cells, or bulk PBMC T cells (not recorded which). All receptors derive from a woman between 18 and 70 years old in good health.

The chain carries TRBV29-1 and TRBJ2-7; TCRdb gives TRBD2 as the D gene, but with no DNA this cannot be confirmed. The CDR3 loop spans 15 amino acids. CDR1 is SQVTM, CDR2 ANQGSEA, per germline. The CDR3 region is CSVEEEREGPYEQYF.

Here the CDR3 reads CASSQESRVEAFF. The V gene is TRBV14, the J gene TRBJ1-1. CDR1 is SGHDN and CDR2 is FVKESK in the germline V gene. This CDR3 is built from 13 residues.